Below are 9 T cell receptor beta chains sequenced from a single sample in a study of T cell repertoires in cytomegalovirus infection. TCRdb called the reads again in MiXCR, with one record for every CDR3 protein. The sample holds 550,000 to 700,000 distinct CDR3 sequences, just under 40% seen once. Their target antigens are unknown. Sequenced here: cultured PBMCs, sampled from culture after CMV antigen stimulation. The source of these receptors is a human donor in good health (CMV status not recorded). Some clones in this sample may be carry-over from other donors' samples.

The chain is built from TRBV7-9 and TRBJ1-3; D gene unclear. With 1 base removed from V and 0 bases from J, the gap between germline ends came to 13 bases. CDR3 length: 17 amino acids. Germline V gene sequence: CDR1 SEHNR, CDR2 FQNEAQ (reference sequence). The CDR3 spells CASSLVSGWSSGNTIYF. CDR3 nucleotide sequence: TGTGCCAGCAGCTTAGTTTCGGGATGGAGCTCTGGAAACACCATATATTTT.

The gene calls are TRBV7-9 and TRBJ2-4; a possible D gene is TRBD1 (5 bases). The CDR3 is made up of 16 amino acids. Germline assignment: CDR1 SEHNR and CDR2 FQNEAQ (reference sequence). Trimming removed 3 bases at V and 1 base at J, with 13 bases between. The chain's CDR3 is CASSFLRGAAKNIQYF. CDR3 in DNA: TGTGCCAGCAGCTTTCTTAGGGGCGCGGCCAAAAACATTCAGTACTTC.

The genes are TRBV11-2 and TRBJ2-1, with D possibly matching TRBD1 (6 bases). This CDR3 has 14 residues. From germline, CDR1 is SGHAT and CDR2 FQNNGV. V lost 1 base and J lost 10, with 14 bases in between. For the CDR3, the DNA is TGTGCCAGCAGCTTAGTTGCTCAGGGGATAGAGCAGTTCTTC. Amino acid sequence: CASSLVAQGIEQFF.

The rearrangement links TRBV2 to TRBJ1-5; D is unresolved. Germline CDR1 reads SNHLY; CDR2 reads FYNNEI. The V end lost 4 bases, the J end lost 3 bases, and 7 bases lay between the germline ends. The CDR3 extends over 13 amino acids. Here the CDR3 reads CASSAEPNQPQHF. CDR3 DNA sequence: TGTGCCAGCAGTGCGGAGCCCAATCAGCCCCAGCATTTT. Drawing the rest from reference TRBV2 and TRBJ1-5, the complete variable domain is EPEVTQTPSHQVTQMGQEVILRCVPISNHLYFYWYRQILGQKVEFLVSFYNNEISEKSEIFDDQFSVERPDGSNFTLKIRSTKLEDSAMYFCASSAEPNQPQHFGDGTRLSIL.

This clonotype turned up a few times. The genes are TRBV7-9 and TRBJ2-1, with TRBD1 matching 10 bases. This CDR3 contains 15 residues. The germline V gene has CDR1 SEHNR and CDR2 FQNEAQ (reference sequence). V dropped 7 bases and J dropped 6; count of bases not matched to a gene: 9. CDR3 in amino acids: CASIQWDRGINEQFF. CDR3 bases: TGTGCCAGCATCCAGTGGGACAGGGGCATCAATGAGCAGTTCTTC.

The chain joins TRBV7-2 to TRBJ2-7; maybe TRBD2 (6 bases). The CDR3 runs to 13 residues. CDR1 is SGHTA, CDR2 FQGNSA, per germline. V was shortened by 5 bases and J by 3 bases, with 11 bases between the two germline ends. The CDR3 DNA reads TGTGCCAGCAGCCAAGGAGGGTTCTACGAGCAGTACTTC. Protein: CASSQGGFYEQYF.

The chain joins TRBV7-2 to TRBJ1-2, with D perhaps TRBD1 (5 bases). The germline V and J ends were trimmed by 5 bases and 8 bases, with 18 bases remaining between them. Germline V gives CDR1 SGHTA, CDR2 FQGNSA. The CDR3 extends over 14 amino acids. The CDR3 loop is CASSPQWQGKGYTF. CDR3 DNA: TGTGCCAGCAGCCCTCAGTGGCAGGGTAAAGGCTACACCTTC.

The chain employs TRBV2 and TRBJ2-5, with D possibly called TRBD1 or TRBD2 (5 bases each). V lost 3 bases to trimming and J lost 9 bases, with 17 bases between them. Germline CDR1 is SNHLY and CDR2 is FYNNEI. The CDR3 is 14 amino acids. In nucleotides, the CDR3 is TGTGCCAGCAGTGACGGGGCAGGTTCATGGTCCCAGTACTTC. Translating it yields CASSDGAGSWSQYF.

The chain combines TRBV7-9 with TRBJ1-4; the match to TRBD1 covers 8 bases. The germline V gene encodes CDR1 SEHNR and CDR2 FQNEAQ (reference sequence). V dropped 5 bases and J dropped 4; count of bases not matched to a gene: 3. This CDR3 comprises 14 residues. In DNA form, the CDR3 reads TGTGCCAGCAGCACAGGGGGACTTAATGAAAAACTGTTTTTT. This translates into CASSTGGLNEKLFF. Full variable domain (missing parts from reference TRBV7-9 and TRBJ1-4): DTGVSQNPRHKITKRGQNVTFRCDPISEHNRLYWYRQTLGQGPEFLTYFQNEAQLEKSRLLSDRFSAERPKGSFSTLEIQRTEQGDSAMYLCASSTGGLNEKLFFGSGTQLSVL.